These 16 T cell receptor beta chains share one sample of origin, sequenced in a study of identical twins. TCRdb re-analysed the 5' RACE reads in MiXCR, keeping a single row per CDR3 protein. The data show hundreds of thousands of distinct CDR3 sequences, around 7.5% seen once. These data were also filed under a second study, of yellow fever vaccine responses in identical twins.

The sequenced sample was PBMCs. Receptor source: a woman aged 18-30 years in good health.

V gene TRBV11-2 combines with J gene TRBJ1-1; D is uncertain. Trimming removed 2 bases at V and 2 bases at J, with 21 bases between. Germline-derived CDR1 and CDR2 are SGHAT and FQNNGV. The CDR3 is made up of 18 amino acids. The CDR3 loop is CASSLLTPRPGLNTEAFF. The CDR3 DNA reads TGTGCCAGCAGCTTACTTACCCCGCGGCCAGGACTAAACACTGAAGCTTTCTTT.

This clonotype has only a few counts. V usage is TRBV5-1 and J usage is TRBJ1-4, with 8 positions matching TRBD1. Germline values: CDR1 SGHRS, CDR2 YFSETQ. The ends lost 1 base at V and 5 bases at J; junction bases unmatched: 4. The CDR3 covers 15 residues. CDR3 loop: CASSLLGTGNEKLFF. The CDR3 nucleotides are TGCGCCAGCAGCTTGTTGGGGACAGGCAATGAAAAACTGTTTTTT.

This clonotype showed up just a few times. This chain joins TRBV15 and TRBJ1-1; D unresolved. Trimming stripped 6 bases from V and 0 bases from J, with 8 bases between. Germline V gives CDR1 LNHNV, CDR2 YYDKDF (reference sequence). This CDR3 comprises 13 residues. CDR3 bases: TGTGCCACCAGTCACACCCTGAACACTGAAGCTTTCTTT. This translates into CATSHTLNTEAFF.

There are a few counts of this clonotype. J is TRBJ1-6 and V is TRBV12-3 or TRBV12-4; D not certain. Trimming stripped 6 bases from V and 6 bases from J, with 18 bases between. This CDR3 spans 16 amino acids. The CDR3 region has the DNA TGTGCCAGCAGCCCCGATCGCGGGTCAATTAATTCACCCCTCCACTTT. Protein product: CASSPDRGSINSPLHF.

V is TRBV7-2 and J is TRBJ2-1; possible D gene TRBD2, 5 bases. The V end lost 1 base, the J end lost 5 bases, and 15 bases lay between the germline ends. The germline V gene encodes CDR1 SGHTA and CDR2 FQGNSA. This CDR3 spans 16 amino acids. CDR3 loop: CASSLVRAAGNNEQFF. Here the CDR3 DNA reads TGTGCCAGCAGCTTAGTTAGGGCAGCCGGGAACAATGAGCAGTTCTTC. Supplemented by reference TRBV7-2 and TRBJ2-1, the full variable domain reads GAGVSQSPSNKVTEKGKDVELRCDPISGHTALYWYRQSLGQGLEFLIYFQGNSAPDKSGLPSDRFSAERTGGSVSTLTIQRTQQEDSAVYLCASSLVRAAGNNEQFFGPGTRLTVL.

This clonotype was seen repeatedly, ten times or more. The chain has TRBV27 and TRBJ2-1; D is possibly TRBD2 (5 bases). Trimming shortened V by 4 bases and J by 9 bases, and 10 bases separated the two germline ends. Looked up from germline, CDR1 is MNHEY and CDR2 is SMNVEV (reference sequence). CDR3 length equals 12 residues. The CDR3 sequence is CASSSRVGEQFF. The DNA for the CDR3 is TGTGCCAGCAGTTCGAGGGTTGGTGAGCAGTTCTTC.

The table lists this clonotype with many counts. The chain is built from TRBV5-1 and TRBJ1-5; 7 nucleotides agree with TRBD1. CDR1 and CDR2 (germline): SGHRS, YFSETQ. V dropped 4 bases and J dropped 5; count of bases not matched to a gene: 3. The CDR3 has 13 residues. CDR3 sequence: CASSHTGDQPQHF. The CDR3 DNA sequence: TGCGCCAGCAGCCATACAGGGGATCAGCCCCAGCATTTT.

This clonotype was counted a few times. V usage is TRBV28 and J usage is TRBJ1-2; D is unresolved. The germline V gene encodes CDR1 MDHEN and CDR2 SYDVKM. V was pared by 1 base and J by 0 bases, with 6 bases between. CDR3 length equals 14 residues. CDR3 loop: CASSLSAANYGYTF. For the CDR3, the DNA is TGTGCCAGCAGTTTATCGGCCGCTAACTATGGCTACACCTTC.

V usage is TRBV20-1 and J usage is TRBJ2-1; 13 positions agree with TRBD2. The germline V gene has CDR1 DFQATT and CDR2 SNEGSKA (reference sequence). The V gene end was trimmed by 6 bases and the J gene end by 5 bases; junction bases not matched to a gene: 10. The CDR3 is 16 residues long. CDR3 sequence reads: CSARTSGRTRDNEQFF. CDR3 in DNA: TGCAGTGCCAGGACTAGCGGGAGAACAAGGGACAATGAGCAGTTCTTC.

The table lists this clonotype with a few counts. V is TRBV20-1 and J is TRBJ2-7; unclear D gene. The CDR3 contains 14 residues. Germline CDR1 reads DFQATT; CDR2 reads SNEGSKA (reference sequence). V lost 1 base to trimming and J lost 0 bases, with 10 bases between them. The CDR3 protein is CSARGGAGSYEQYF. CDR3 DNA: TGCAGTGCTAGAGGAGGTGCAGGCTCCTACGAGCAGTACTTC.

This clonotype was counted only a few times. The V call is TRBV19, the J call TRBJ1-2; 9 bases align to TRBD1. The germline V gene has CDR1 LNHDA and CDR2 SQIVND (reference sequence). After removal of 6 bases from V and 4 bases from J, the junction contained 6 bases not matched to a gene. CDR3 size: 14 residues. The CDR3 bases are TGTGCCAGTAGAAGGGACAGGGTTTTCTATGGCTACACCTTC. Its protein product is CASRRDRVFYGYTF.

This chain's CDR3 is CASSLRGLASGANVLTF. The CDR3 nucleotides are TGCGCCAGCAGCCTCAGGGGCCTGGCCTCTGGGGCCAACGTCCTGACTTTC. The chain uses TRBV5-1 and TRBJ2-6; possibly TRBD1 for D (6 bases). Germline CDR1 and CDR2: SGHRS and YFSETQ. This CDR3 is 17 amino acids long. The ends were cut back, 4 bases at V and 0 bases at J, with 14 bases in the middle.

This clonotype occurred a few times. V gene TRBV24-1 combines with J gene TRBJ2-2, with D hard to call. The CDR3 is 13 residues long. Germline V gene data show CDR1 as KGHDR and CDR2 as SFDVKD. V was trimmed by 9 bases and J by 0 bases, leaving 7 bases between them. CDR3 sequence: CATERTNTGELFF. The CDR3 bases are TGTGCCACCGAACGGACGAACACCGGGGAGCTGTTTTTT.

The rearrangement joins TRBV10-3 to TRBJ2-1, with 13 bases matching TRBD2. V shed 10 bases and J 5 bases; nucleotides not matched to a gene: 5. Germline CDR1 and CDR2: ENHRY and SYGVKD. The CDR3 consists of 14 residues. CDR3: CATQGLAGNNEQFF. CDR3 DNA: TGTGCCACCCAGGGACTAGCGGGAAACAATGAGCAGTTCTTC.

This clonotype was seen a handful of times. Here the CDR3 DNA reads TGTGCCAGCAGTTTACTAGTAACCGGGTCTTTCATTAGCACAGATACGCAGTATTTT. It specifies CASSLLVTGSFISTDTQYF. The chain recombines TRBV12-3 or TRBV12-4 with TRBJ2-3; D is undetermined. V was shortened by 2 bases and J by 0 bases, with 21 bases between the two germline ends. The CDR3 totals 19 residues.

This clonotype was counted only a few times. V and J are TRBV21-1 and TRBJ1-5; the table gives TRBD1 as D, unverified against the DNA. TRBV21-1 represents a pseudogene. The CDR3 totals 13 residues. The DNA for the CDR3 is TGTGCCAGCGGGGGACAGGGTCATCAGCCCCAGCATTTT. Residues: CASGGQGHQPQHF.